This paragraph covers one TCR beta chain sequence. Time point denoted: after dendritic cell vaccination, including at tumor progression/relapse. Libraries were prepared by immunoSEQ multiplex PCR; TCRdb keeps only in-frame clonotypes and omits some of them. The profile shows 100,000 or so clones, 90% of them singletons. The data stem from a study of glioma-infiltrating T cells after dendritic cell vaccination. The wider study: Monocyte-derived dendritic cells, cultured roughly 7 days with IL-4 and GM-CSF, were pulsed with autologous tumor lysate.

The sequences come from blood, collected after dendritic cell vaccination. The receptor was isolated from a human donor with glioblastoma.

The CDR3 DNA sequence: TGTGCCAGTAGTATAGGGGCGCAGGGTGTCTACGAGCAGTACTTC. As protein: CASSIGAQGVYEQYF. The rearrangement joins TRBV19 to TRBJ2-7; maybe TRBD1 (5 bases). Looked up from germline, CDR1 is LNHDA and CDR2 is SQIVND (reference sequence). V was cut by 1 base and J by 3 bases, with 13 bases left in between. There are 15 residues in the CDR3.